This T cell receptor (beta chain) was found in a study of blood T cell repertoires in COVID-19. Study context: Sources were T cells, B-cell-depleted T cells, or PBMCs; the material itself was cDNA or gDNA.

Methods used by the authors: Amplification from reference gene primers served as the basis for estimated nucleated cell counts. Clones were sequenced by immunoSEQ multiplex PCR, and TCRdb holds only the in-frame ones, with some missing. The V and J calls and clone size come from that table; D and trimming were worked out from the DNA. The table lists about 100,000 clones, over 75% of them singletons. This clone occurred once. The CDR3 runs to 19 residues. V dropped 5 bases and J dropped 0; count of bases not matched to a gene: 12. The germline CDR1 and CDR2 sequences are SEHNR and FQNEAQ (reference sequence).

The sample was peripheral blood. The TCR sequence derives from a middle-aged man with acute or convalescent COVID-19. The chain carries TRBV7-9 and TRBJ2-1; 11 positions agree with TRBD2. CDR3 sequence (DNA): TGTGCCAGCAGCGCTACGGGACTAGCGGAGATTAGCTCCTACAATGAGCAGTTCTTC. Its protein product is CASSATGLAEISSYNEQFF.